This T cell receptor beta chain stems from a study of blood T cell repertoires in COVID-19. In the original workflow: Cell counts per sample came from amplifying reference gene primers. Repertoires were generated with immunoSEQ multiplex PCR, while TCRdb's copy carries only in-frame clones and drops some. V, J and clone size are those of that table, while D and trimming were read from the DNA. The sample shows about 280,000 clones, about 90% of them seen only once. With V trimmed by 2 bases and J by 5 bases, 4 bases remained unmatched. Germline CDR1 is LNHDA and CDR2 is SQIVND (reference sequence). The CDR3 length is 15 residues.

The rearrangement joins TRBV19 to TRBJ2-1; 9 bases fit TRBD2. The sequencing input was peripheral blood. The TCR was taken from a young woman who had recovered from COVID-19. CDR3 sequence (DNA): TGTGCCAGTAGTATAAGACTAGCGGCAAACAATGAGCAGTTCTTC. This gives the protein CASSIRLAANNEQFF.